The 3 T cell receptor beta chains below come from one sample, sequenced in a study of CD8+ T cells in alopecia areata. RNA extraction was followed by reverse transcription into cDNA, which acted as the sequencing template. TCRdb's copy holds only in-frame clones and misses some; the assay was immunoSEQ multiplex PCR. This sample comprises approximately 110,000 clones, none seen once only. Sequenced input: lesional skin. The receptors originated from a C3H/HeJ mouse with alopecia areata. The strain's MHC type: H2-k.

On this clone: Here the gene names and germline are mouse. CDR3 sequence reads: CASSESSEVFF. The CDR3 DNA, read in part, is TGTGCCAGCAGTGAGTCTTCA. This rearrangement joins TRBV13-1 to TRBJ1-1; D gene uncertain. Read sequence stops 4 residues before the CDR3 end, and the germline J gene provides the missing end. In germline, CDR1 is NSHNY, CDR2 SYGAGN. The CDR3 has 11 amino acids.

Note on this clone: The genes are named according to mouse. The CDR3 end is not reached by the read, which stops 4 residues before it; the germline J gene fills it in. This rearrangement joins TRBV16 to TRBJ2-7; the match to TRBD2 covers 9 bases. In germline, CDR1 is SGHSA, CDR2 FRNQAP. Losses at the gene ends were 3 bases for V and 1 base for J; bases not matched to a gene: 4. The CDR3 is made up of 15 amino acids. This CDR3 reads CASSFSGGESYEQYF. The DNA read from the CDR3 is TGTGCAAGCAGCTTCTCTGGGGGGGAGTCCTAT.

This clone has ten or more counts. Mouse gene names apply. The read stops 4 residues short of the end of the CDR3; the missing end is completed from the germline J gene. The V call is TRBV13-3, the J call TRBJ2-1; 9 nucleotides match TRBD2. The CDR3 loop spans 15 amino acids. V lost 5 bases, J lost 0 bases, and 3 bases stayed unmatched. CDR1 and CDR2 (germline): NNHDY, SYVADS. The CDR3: CASRTGGRNYAEQFF. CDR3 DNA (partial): TGTGCCAGCAGAACTGGGGGGCGTAACTATGCT.